This T cell receptor (beta chain) was sequenced during a study of T cell responses to AZD1222 COVID-19 vaccine. In the case of this clone: What it binds is not known.

Clones were read by immunoSEQ multiplex PCR, and TCRdb kept only the in-frame ones, dropping some. The sample records 110,000 or so clones, approximately 88% being singletons. General study results and limits: Of the AZD1222 recipients, only 5 or 6 were seropositive at baseline.

Looked up from germline, CDR1 is SNHLY and CDR2 is FYNNEI. The length of the CDR3 is 14 residues. The junction had 3 bases not matched to a gene; V was cut back by 3 bases and J by 2 bases. The chain carries TRBV2 and TRBJ2-5, with TRBD2 matching 7 bases. The specimen was peripheral blood, collected 28 days after the second AZD1222 dose. This clonotype was sampled from an adult who received the AZD1222 COVID-19 vaccine. The CDR3 here is CASSDGLEQETQYF. The CDR3 DNA is TGTGCCAGCAGTGACGGACTAGAACAAGAGACCCAGTACTTC.